This TCR beta chain was identified in a study of blood T cell repertoires in COVID-19. The CDR3 spans 14 residues. V shed 1 base and J shed 4 bases, with 10 bases lying between them. Germline values: CDR1 LGHDT, CDR2 YNNKEL (reference sequence). Authors' methods: Amplified reference gene primers provided the basis for estimating nucleated cell counts. Here immunoSEQ multiplex PCR was the method, and the copy in TCRdb shows in-frame clones only, minus some. The DNA gave D and trimming, while V, J and clone size come from that table. The table records approximately 140,000 clones, more than 70% of them present only once.

The sequencing sample was made of peripheral blood. The chain employs TRBV3-1 (or the pseudogene TRBV3-2) and TRBJ1-1, with a tentative D call TRBD1 (5 bases). The clonotype originates from a human donor in a cohort sampled during active COVID-19. CDR3 DNA sequence: TGTGCCAGCAGCCAAGTCGCGGGGCTCACTGAAGCTTTCTTT. It yields the protein CASSQVAGLTEAFF.